A selection of T cell receptor beta chains follows, all from one sample in a study of identical twins. A single record per CDR3 protein comes from TCRdb applying MiXCR to the 5' RACE reads. Of a few hundred thousand distinct CDR3 sequences in the sample, 20% to 30% were seen once. These data were also reused for a study on T cells expressing NK-cell markers.

The sequenced material came from CD4+ T cells sorted from blood. The origin of the receptors is a woman aged 18-29 years in good health. The CDR3 runs from the conserved cysteine through the conserved F or W. Size values are once, few and many counts, or a class for expanded clones, and some rows have none.

CASSYQPRAITEAFF	TRBV6-5	TRBJ1-1	many
CASSQGDRRSPLHF	TRBV3-1	TRBJ1-6	few
CAISTDTLNTEAFF	TRBV10-3	TRBJ1-1	many
CATSRDSQRTDTQYF	TRBV15	TRBJ2-3	few
CASSSLVEDTQYF	TRBV11-3	TRBJ2-3	NA
CASTPSLAGKETQYF	TRBV2	TRBJ2-5	few
CSAGFGPNSPLHF	TRBV20-1	TRBJ1-6	NA
CSAGTGESYGYTF	TRBV20-1	TRBJ1-2	few
CATSLRSLAKNIQYF	TRBV15	TRBJ2-4	NA
CSAAENLANYGYTF	TRBV20-1	TRBJ1-2	few
CATSRDMTGTYNEQFF	TRBV15	TRBJ2-1	NA
CASSFDRDRGVETQYF	TRBV5-8	TRBJ2-5	NA
CASSDWRSSYNEQFF	TRBV5-1	TRBJ2-1	NA
CTSSPAGLKAKTGELFF	TRBV1	TRBJ2-2	NA
CASSSIRQDSSYEQYF	TRBV27	TRBJ2-7	NA
CASSPRLAGETQYF	TRBV12-3/TRBV12-4	TRBJ2-5	NA
CASSYSMYLFPTGELFF	TRBV6-5	TRBJ2-2	few